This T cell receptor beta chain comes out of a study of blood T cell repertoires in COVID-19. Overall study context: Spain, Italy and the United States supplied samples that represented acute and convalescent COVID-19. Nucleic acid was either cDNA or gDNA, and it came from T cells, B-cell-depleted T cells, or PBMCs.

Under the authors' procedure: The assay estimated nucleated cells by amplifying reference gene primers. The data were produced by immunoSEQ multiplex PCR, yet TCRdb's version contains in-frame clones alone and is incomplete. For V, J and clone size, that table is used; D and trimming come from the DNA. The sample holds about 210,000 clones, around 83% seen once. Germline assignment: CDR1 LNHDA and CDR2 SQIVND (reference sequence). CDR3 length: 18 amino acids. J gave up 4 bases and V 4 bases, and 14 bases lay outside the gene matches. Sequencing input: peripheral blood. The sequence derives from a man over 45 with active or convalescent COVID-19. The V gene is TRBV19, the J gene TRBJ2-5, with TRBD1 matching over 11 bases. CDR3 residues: CASSRWTGGRSGGETQYF. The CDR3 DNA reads TGTGCCAGTAGTAGATGGACAGGGGGCCGGAGTGGAGGAGAGACCCAGTACTTC.